The 17 T cell receptor beta chains reported below all come from one sample, sequenced in a study of blood T cell repertoires in COVID-19. Profiling relied on immunoSEQ multiplex PCR, and the TCRdb table lists in-frame clones only, not all of them. Here the sample spans 200,000 to 300,000 clones, 75% to 90% being singletons. Sequenced: peripheral blood. The receptors come from a man aged 30 to 45 with active or convalescent COVID-19.

CDR3: CASSRTRGLGNQPQHF. The DNA of the CDR3 is TGTGCCAGCAGCCGTACAAGGGGGCTGGGGAATCAGCCCCAGCATTTT. The chain has TRBV6-6 and TRBJ1-5, with 7 bases aligning to TRBD1. The CDR3 length is 16 residues. V was clipped by 6 bases and J by 4 bases; unmatched bases: 12. CDR1 is MNHNY, CDR2 SVGAGI, per germline (reference sequence).

The rearrangement uses TRBV7-6 and TRBJ2-3; 9 nucleotides agree with TRBD1. Germline CDR1 SGHVS, CDR2 FNYEAQ. The CDR3 totals 17 residues. Trimming cost V 1 base and J 5 bases; bases outside gene matches: 10. The CDR3 bases are TGTGCCAGCAGCTTAGAGGAGGGGACAGGGTCCGTAGATACGCAGTATTTT. Translating gives CASSLEEGTGSVDTQYF.

The chain combines TRBV7-2 with TRBJ2-1; maybe TRBD2 (5 bases). Germline V gene lookup returns CDR1 SGHTA and CDR2 FQGNSA. The CDR3 loop spans 15 amino acids. The ends were cut back, 5 bases at V and 4 bases at J, with 15 bases in the middle. The chain's CDR3 is CASSPPSKRYNEQFF. In DNA form, the CDR3 reads TGTGCCAGCAGCCCCCCCTCTAAGCGGTACAATGAGCAGTTCTTC.

This clone has just a few counts. V and J are TRBV30 and TRBJ1-4, with TRBD1 matching 7 bases. The CDR3 totals 14 residues. Germline CDR1 GTSNPN, CDR2 SVGIG (reference sequence). V was clipped by 0 bases and J by 5 bases; unmatched bases: 3. The CDR3 nucleotides read TGTGCCTGGAGTGTAGGGGGCGCGAATGAAAAACTGTTTTTT. The encoded protein is CAWSVGGANEKLFF.

J is TRBJ1-5 and V is TRBV19, with D tentatively TRBD1 (6 bases). CDR3 length: 16 residues. V was trimmed by 2 bases and J by 6 bases, leaving 17 bases between them. Germline loops: CDR1 LNHDA, CDR2 SQIVND (reference sequence). The CDR3 DNA reads TGTGCCAGTAGTATACTTCCAGGGGCCACGGGTCAGCCCCAGCATTTT. Its translation is CASSILPGATGQPQHF.

The chain has TRBV30 and TRBJ1-1, with D possibly being TRBD1 (6 bases). This CDR3 contains 13 residues. Germline loops: CDR1 GTSNPN, CDR2 SVGIG (reference sequence). The ends were cut back, 2 bases at V and 2 bases at J, with 9 bases in the middle. CDR3 nucleotide sequence: TGTGCCTGGAGTTTACAGGGAAACACTGAAGCTTTCTTT. This translates into CAWSLQGNTEAFF. The complete variable domain, with remaining parts taken from reference TRBV30 and TRBJ1-1, reads SQTIHQWPATLVQPVGSPLSLECTVEGTSNPNLYWYRQAAGRGLQLLFYSVGIGQISSEVPQNLSASRPQDRQFILSSKKLLLSDSGFYLCAWSLQGNTEAFFGQGTRLTVV.

Here the CDR3 reads CASRDNRVNYGYTF. CDR3 nucleotides: TGTGCCAGCAGGGATAACAGGGTGAACTATGGCTACACCTTC. V usage is TRBV3-1 (or the pseudogene TRBV3-2) and J usage is TRBJ1-2; possible D gene TRBD1, 6 bases. Germline CDR1 LGHDT, CDR2 YNNKEL (reference sequence). The CDR3 has 14 residues. V lost 6 bases, J lost 2 bases, and 13 bases lay in between.

V is TRBV7-9 and J is TRBJ2-3; perhaps TRBD1 as D (5 bases). V lost 3 bases and J lost 4, with 11 bases in between. CDR1 and CDR2 (germline): SEHNR, FQNEAQ (reference sequence). CDR3 length: 14 amino acids. The CDR3 sequence is CASSLERGPDTQYF. Written as DNA, the CDR3 is TGTGCCAGCAGCTTGGAAAGGGGCCCAGATACGCAGTATTTT. The complete variable domain, with remaining parts taken from reference TRBV7-9 and TRBJ2-3, reads DTGVSQNPRHKITKRGQNVTFRCDPISEHNRLYWYRQTLGQGPEFLTYFQNEAQLEKSRLLSDRFSAERPKGSFSTLEIQRTEQGDSAMYLCASSLERGPDTQYFGPGTRLTVL.

The V and J genes are TRBV5-1 and TRBJ1-1, with D hard to call. Germline V gene lookup returns CDR1 SGHRS and CDR2 YFSETQ. Deletions cut 0 bases from V and 4 bases from J, with 16 bases between. This CDR3 contains 16 residues. DNA for the CDR3: TGCGCCAGCAGCTTGGATTTCAGTGGATCGGGCACTGAAGCTTTCTTT. It codes for CASSLDFSGSGTEAFF.

The genes are TRBV14 and TRBJ1-1; TRBD1 aligns across 7 bases. Germline-derived CDR1 and CDR2 are SGHDN and FVKESK. V was pared by 4 bases and J by 1 base, with 12 bases of the junction left unmatched. This CDR3 region has 17 residues. The CDR3 loop reads CASSPTGQVLANTEAFF. CDR3 nucleotides: TGTGCCAGCAGCCCGACAGGGCAGGTATTAGCGAACACTGAAGCTTTCTTT.

The rearrangement joins TRBV12-3 or TRBV12-4 to TRBJ2-2, with a tentative D call TRBD2 (6 bases). The CDR3 has 13 residues. V was pared by 3 bases and J by 7 bases, with 9 bases between. The CDR3 nucleotides are TGTGCCAGCAGTTTCGGGGGAGTCGGGGAGCTGTTTTTT. Protein sequence: CASSFGGVGELFF.

The rearrangement links TRBV9 to TRBJ2-3, with D possibly matching TRBD1 (5 bases). The CDR3 consists of 15 residues. Germline CDR1 is SGDLS and CDR2 is YYNGEE. V was trimmed by 1 base and J by 2 bases, leaving 11 bases between them. As DNA, the CDR3 is TGTGCCAGCAGCGTACAGGGCGAATACACAGATACGCAGTATTTT. As protein: CASSVQGEYTDTQYF.

This clone appeared a single time. The V call is TRBV25-1, the J call TRBJ2-5; 7 bases align to TRBD1. CDR1 is MGHDK, CDR2 SYGVNS, per germline. V shed 0 bases, J shed 2 bases, and the junction held 3 bases outside the gene matches. The length of the CDR3 is 15 residues. The CDR3 loop reads CASSEYGTEQETQYF. CDR3 sequence (DNA): TGTGCCAGCAGTGAATACGGGACAGAACAAGAGACCCAGTACTTC.

The chain has TRBV11-2 and TRBJ2-3; 9 bases line up with TRBD2. CDR1 and CDR2 from the germline V gene are SGHAT and FQNNGV. CDR3 length equals 18 residues. The ends lost 4 bases at V and 8 bases at J; junction bases unmatched: 19. This CDR3 is CASSSNPPDLSGGGTQYF. CDR3 DNA sequence: TGTGCCAGCAGCTCAAACCCTCCGGACCTTAGCGGGGGAGGTACGCAGTATTTT.

The chain employs TRBV19 and TRBJ1-2, with 7 positions matching TRBD1. From germline, CDR1 is LNHDA and CDR2 SQIVND (reference sequence). This CDR3 has 14 residues. V gave up 7 bases and J gave up 4 bases; unmatched junction bases: 9. CDR3 in amino acids: CASTRPGQLYGYTF. As DNA, the CDR3 is TGTGCCAGTACCCGTCCGGGACAGCTCTATGGCTACACCTTC. Based on the CDR3 plus reference TRBV19 and TRBJ1-2, the full variable domain is DGGITQSPKYLFRKEGQNVTLSCEQNLNHDAMYWYRQDPGQGLRLIYYSQIVNDFQKGDIAEGYSVSREKKESFPLTVTSAQKNPTAFYLCASTRPGQLYGYTFGSGTRLTVV.

The rearrangement links TRBV7-9 to TRBJ2-7; weak D call: TRBD1 (6 bases). This CDR3 has 15 residues. The V end was cut by 5 bases, the J end by 6 bases, with 20 bases between. CDR1 is SEHNR, CDR2 FQNEAQ, per germline (reference sequence). CDR3 loop: CASSRARDKTGEQYF. The CDR3 DNA follows: TGTGCCAGCAGCCGAGCTCGGGACAAGACGGGCGAGCAGTACTTC.

The rearrangement joins TRBV6-1 to TRBJ1-6; a possible D gene is TRBD1 (5 bases). Trimming took off 1 base at V and 4 bases at J, with 11 bases between the two ends. Germline-derived CDR1 and CDR2 are MNHNS and SASEGT. The CDR3 has 16 residues. The CDR3 is CASSEENPGYNSPLHF. CDR3 DNA sequence: TGTGCCAGCAGTGAAGAAAATCCAGGGTATAATTCACCCCTCCACTTT.